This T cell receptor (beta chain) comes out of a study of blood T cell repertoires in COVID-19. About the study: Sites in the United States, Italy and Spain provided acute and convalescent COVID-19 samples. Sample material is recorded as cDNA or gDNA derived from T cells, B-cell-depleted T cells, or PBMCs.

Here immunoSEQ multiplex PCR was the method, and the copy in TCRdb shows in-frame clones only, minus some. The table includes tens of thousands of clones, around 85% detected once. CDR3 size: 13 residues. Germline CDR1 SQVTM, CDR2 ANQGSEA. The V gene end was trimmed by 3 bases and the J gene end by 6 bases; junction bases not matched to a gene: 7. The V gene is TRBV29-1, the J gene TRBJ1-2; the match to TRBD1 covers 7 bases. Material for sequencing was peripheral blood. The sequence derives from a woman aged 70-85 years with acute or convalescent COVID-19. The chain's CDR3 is CSVENPQGDGYTF. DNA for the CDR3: TGCAGCGTTGAGAACCCCCAGGGGGATGGCTACACCTTC.